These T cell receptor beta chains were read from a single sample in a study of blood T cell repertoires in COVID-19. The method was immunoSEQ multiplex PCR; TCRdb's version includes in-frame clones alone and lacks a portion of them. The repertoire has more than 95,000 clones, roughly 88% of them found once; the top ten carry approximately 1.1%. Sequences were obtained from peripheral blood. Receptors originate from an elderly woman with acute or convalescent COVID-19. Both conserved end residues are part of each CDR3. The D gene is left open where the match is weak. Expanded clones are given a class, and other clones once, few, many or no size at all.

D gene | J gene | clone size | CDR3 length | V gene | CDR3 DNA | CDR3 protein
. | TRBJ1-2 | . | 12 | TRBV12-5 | TGTGCTAGTGTCCCCTTGGGAGGTGGCTACACCTTC | CASVPLGGGYTF
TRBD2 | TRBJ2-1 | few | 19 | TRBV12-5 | TGTGCTAGTGGTTCCGGGGGTGCTAGCGGGAGAAGGCTTTACAATGAGCAGTTCTTC | CASGSGGASGRRLYNEQFF
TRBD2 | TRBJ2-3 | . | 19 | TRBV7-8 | TGTGCCAGCAGCTTACTGCCGGGACTAGCGGGAACTAGCACAGATACGCAGTATTTT | CASSLLPGLAGTSTDTQYF
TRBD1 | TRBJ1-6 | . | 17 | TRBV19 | TGTGCCAGTAGCTGGGACAGCCCGGGCTCCTATAATTCACCCCTCCACTTT | CASSWDSPGSYNSPLHF
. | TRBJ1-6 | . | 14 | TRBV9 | TGTGCCAGCAGCGTAGGACAGGAAAATTCACCCCTCCACTTT | CASSVGQENSPLHF
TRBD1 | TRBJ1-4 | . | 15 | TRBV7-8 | TGTGCCAGCAGCTTAGGACAGGGGGCTTACGAAAAACTGTTTTTT | CASSLGQGAYEKLFF
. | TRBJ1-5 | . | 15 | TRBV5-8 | TGTGCCAGCAGCCAGGATTACACAGGGTATCAGCCCCAGCATTTT | CASSQDYTGYQPQHF
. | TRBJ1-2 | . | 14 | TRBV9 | TGTGCCAGCAGGCCCTCGATGGGGCACTATGGCTACACCTTC | CASRPSMGHYGYTF
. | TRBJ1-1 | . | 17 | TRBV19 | TGTGCCAGTAGTATAGGACGCTGGGCAGGAATGAACACTGAAGCTTTCTTT | CASSIGRWAGMNTEAFF
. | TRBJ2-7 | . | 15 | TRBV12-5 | TGTGCTAGTGGTTTGGAAATGACACGCTCCTACGAGCAGTACTTC | CASGLEMTRSYEQYF
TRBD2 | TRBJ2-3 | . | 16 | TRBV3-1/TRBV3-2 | TGTGCCAGCAGCCAAGAGGGCGGGGGAGCAACAGATACGCAGTATTTT | CASSQEGGGATDTQYF
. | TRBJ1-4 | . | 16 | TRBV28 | TGTGCCAGCAGTTTGCAGGGGCTGGGGACTAATGAAAAACTGTTTTTT | CASSLQGLGTNEKLFF
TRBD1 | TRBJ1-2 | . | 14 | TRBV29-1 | TGCAGCGTTTGGACAGGGGCAGGAAACTATGGCTACACCTTC | CSVWTGAGNYGYTF
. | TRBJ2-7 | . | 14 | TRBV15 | TGTGCCACCAGCAGAGGTGTCAGCTCCTACGAGCAGTACTTC | CATSRGVSSYEQYF
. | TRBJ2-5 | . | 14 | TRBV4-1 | TGCGCCAGCAGCCAAGCGGGGAGACCGGAGACCCAGTACTTC | CASSQAGRPETQYF
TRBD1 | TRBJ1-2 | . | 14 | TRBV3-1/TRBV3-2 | TGTGCCAGCAGCCAAAGAGGGGGCGCGGGTGGCTACACCTTC | CASSQRGGAGGYTF
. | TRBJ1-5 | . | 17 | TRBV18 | TGTGCCAGCTCACCTCGGGGGGGTCCGCAGAACAATCAGCCCCAGCATTTT | CASSPRGGPQNNQPQHF
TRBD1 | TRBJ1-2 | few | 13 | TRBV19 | TGTGCCAGTGGGGACAGGTTCGGCTATGGCTACACCTTC | CASGDRFGYGYTF
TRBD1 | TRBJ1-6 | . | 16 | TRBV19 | TGTGCCAGTAGTAGCAGGGGGCGCTCCTATAATTCACCCCTCCACTTT | CASSSRGRSYNSPLHF
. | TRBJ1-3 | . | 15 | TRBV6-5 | TGTGCCAGCAGCCGTGGGGCCAGCTCTGGAAACACCATATATTTT | CASSRGASSGNTIYF
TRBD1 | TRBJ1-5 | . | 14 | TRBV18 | TGTGCCAGCTCACCTGGGACAGCTAATCAGCCCCAGCATTTT | CASSPGTANQPQHF
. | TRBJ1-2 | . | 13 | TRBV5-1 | TGCGCCAGCAGCCTCCAGAGAGGCTATGGCTACACCTTC | CASSLQRGYGYTF
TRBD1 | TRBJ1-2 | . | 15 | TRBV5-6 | TGTGCCAGCAGCCCTCCGGGACAGGGGTTTCCTGGCTACACCTTC | CASSPPGQGFPGYTF
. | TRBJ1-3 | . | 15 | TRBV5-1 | TGCGCCAGCAGCTTGGCCTCGGGTTCTGGAAACACCATATATTTT | CASSLASGSGNTIYF
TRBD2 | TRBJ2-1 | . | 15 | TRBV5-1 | TGCGCCAGCAGAGACATAGCGGGGAGTTACAATGAGCAGTTCTTC | CASRDIAGSYNEQFF
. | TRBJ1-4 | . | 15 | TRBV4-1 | TGCGCCAGCGGCGGAGGACGGGAAACTAATGAAAAACTGTTTTTT | CASGGGRETNEKLFF
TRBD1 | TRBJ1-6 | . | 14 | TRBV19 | TGTGCCAGTAGTGCCGACAGGGCCAATTCACCCCTCCACTTT | CASSADRANSPLHF
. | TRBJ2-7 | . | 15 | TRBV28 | TGTGCCAGCAGTTTATCCGGGGGGCTGGCCTACGAGCAGTACTTC | CASSLSGGLAYEQYF
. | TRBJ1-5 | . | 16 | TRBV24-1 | TGTGCCACCAGTGATTCTGGACTGGTGGGCAATCAGCCCCAGCATTTT | CATSDSGLVGNQPQHF
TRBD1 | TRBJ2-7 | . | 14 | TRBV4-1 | TGCGCCAGCAGCCAAGCGACAGGGGGAGGCGAGCAGTACTTC | CASSQATGGGEQYF
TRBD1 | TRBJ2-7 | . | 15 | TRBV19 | TGTGCCAGTAGTATAGCCGGGACAGGGCCCTACGAGCAGTACTTC | CASSIAGTGPYEQYF
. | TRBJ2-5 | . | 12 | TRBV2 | TGTGCCAGCAGGCAGGGATGGGAGACCCAGTACTTC | CASRQGWETQYF
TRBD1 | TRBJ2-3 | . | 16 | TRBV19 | TGTGCCAGTAGCCCCGGCAGGGACAGGGTACCAGATACGCAGTATTTT | CASSPGRDRVPDTQYF
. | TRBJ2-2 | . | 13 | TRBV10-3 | TGTGCCATCAGGGACAGTTCCACCGGGGAGCTGTTTTTT | CAIRDSSTGELFF
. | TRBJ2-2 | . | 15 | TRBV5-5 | TGTGCCAGCAGCTTATTACAGGGTGGTACCGGGGAGCTGTTTTTT | CASSLLQGGTGELFF
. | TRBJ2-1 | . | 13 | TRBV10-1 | TGCGCCAGCAGTGTGCGGGGTGGGAATGAGCAGTTCTTC | CASSVRGGNEQFF
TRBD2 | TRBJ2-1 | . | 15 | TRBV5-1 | TGCGCCAGCAGCTGGAGGGACTACCTCTACAATGAGCAGTTCTTC | CASSWRDYLYNEQFF
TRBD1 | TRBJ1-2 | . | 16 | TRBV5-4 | TGTGCCAGCACCAGAGCTCAGACAGGGGGCGGCTATGGCTACACCTTC | CASTRAQTGGGYGYTF
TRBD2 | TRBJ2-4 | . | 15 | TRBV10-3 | TGTGCCATCAGTGATCCCCCTAGCGGGGGTAACATTCAGTACTTC | CAISDPPSGGNIQYF
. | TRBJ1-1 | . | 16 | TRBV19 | TGTGCCAGTACCCCACTAGATGGCAGCCTGAACACTGAAGCTTTCTTT | CASTPLDGSLNTEAFF
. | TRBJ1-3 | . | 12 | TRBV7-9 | TGTGCCAGCGTCAGCTCTGGAAACACCATATATTTT | CASVSSGNTIYF
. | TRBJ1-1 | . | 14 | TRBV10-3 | TGTGCCATCAAAAGGGAGTACGGTGGCACTGAAGCTTTCTTT | CAIKREYGGTEAFF
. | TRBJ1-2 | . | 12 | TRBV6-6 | TGTGCCAGCAGTTACTCGCTGGGGGCTTACACCTTC | CASSYSLGAYTF
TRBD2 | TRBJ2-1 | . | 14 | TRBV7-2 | TGTGCCAGCAGCCAGACTAGCGGTGATAGAGAGCAGTTCTTC | CASSQTSGDREQFF
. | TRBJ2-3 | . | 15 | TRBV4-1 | TGCGCCAGCAGCCAAGATACAGGGAACACAGATACGCAGTATTTT | CASSQDTGNTDTQYF
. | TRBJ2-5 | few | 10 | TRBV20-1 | TGCAGTGCCGCTAAAGAGACCCAGTACTTC | CSAAKETQYF
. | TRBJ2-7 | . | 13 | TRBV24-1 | TGTGCCAGACACCCTCCCAGCACCTACGAGCAGTACTTC | CARHPPSTYEQYF
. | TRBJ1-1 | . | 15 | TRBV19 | TGTGCCAGTAGCTTACAGGGCCCCTCGAACACTGAAGCTTTCTTT | CASSLQGPSNTEAFF
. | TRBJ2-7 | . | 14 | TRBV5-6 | TGTGCCAGCAGCTGGCTGGGGGAAGGGGGCGAGCAGTACTTC | CASSWLGEGGEQYF
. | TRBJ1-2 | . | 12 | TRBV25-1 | TGTGCCAGCAGTGAATCTAGGAGCGGCTACACCTTC | CASSESRSGYTF
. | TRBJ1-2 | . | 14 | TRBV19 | TGTGCCAGTAGCACGATCCAGGGTTACTATGGCTACACCTTC | CASSTIQGYYGYTF
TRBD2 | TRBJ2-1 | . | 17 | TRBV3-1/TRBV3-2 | TGTGCCAGCAGCCAAGGCCGACTAGCGGGGTGGAACAATGAGCAGTTCTTC | CASSQGRLAGWNNEQFF
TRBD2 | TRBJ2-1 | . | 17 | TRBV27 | TGTGCCAGCACCGAAACGGCGAGCGGGAGGGCCTCCAATGAGCAGTTCTTC | CASTETASGRASNEQFF
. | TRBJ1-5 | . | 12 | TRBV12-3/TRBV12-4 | TGTGCCAGCAGTTCAGGTACTCAGCCCCAGCATTTT | CASSSGTQPQHF
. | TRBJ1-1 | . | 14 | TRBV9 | TGTGCCAGCAGCGTAGGGGAGCTGAACACTGAAGCTTTCTTT | CASSVGELNTEAFF
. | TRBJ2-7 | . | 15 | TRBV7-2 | TGTGCCAGCAGCTTAGCGCAGTACAGATCCTACGAGCAGTACTTC | CASSLAQYRSYEQYF
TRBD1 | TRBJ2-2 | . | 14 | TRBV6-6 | TGTACCAGCAGTTCTAGGACAGGAAGTTCGGAGCTGTTTTTT | CTSSSRTGSSELFF
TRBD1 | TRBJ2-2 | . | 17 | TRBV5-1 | TGCGCCAGCAGCTTGGGGGACAGAGGGCTGAACACCGGGGAGCTGTTTTTT | CASSLGDRGLNTGELFF